A selection of T cell receptor beta chains follows, all from one sample in a study of blood T cells in healthy people across ages. Each CDR3 protein is one row after TCRdb ran MiXCR on the 5' RACE reads. The data contain about 670,000 distinct CDR3 sequences, roughly two fifths of them singletons. The sample comprised blood. These receptors were taken from a man older than 75 in good health. CDR3s include the opening cysteine and the closing phenylalanine or tryptophan. D genes are given only for firm matches. Part of the rows lack a size; the others show once, few, many or a class for expanded clones.

d_gene: NA; v_gene: TRBV6-2/TRBV6-3; j_gene: TRBJ2-7; abundance: NA; CDR3nt: TGTGCCAGTTCCAACGGGGGAGCCTACGAGCAGTACTTC; CDR3aa: CASSNGGAYEQYF
d_gene: TRBD2; v_gene: TRBV7-8; j_gene: TRBJ2-1; abundance: NA; CDR3nt: TGTGCCAGCAGCGACTCGGGAGGGCCGGATGAGCAGTTCTTC; CDR3aa: CASSDSGGPDEQFF
d_gene: NA; v_gene: TRBV6-1; j_gene: TRBJ1-5; abundance: NA; CDR3nt: TGTGCCAGCGAGGACAATCAGCCCCAGCATTTT; CDR3aa: CASEDNQPQHF
d_gene: TRBD1; v_gene: TRBV20-1; j_gene: TRBJ2-7; abundance: few; CDR3nt: TGCAGTGCTAGACCCCCGGGACAGGGGGCTCTCGAGCAGTACTTC; CDR3aa: CSARPPGQGALEQYF
d_gene: TRBD2; v_gene: TRBV4-3; j_gene: TRBJ2-3; abundance: few; CDR3nt: TGCGCCAGCAGCCTTGTCGGGTTGCGGGGGGGCGGCTCCGATACGCAGTATTTT; CDR3aa: CASSLVGLRGGGSDTQYF
d_gene: TRBD2; v_gene: TRBV5-1; j_gene: TRBJ2-7; abundance: NA; CDR3nt: TGCGCCAGCAGCTTGGGGGTCCCGGGACTAGTTAACCCCTACGAGCAGTACTTC; CDR3aa: CASSLGVPGLVNPYEQYF
d_gene: NA; v_gene: TRBV6-5; j_gene: TRBJ2-5; abundance: NA; CDR3nt: TGTGCCACCCGGGGTGGAGGAGGGACCCAGTACTTC; CDR3aa: CATRGGGGTQYF
d_gene: TRBD1; v_gene: TRBV12-3/TRBV12-4; j_gene: TRBJ1-2; abundance: NA; CDR3nt: TGTGCCAACAGAGGGGGCGATGGCTACACCTTC; CDR3aa: CANRGGDGYTF
d_gene: TRBD1; v_gene: TRBV7-2; j_gene: TRBJ2-7; abundance: NA; CDR3nt: TGTGCCAGCAGCTTAACTAGGACAGGGGGCGCATCCAAGCAGTACTTC; CDR3aa: CASSLTRTGGASKQYF
d_gene: NA; v_gene: TRBV30; j_gene: TRBJ2-3; abundance: NA; CDR3nt: TGTGCCTGGAGTGTAGCTGGGGGCGTAACCACAGATACGCAGTATTTT; CDR3aa: CAWSVAGGVTTDTQYF
d_gene: TRBD2; v_gene: TRBV5-1; j_gene: TRBJ2-1; abundance: NA; CDR3nt: TGCGCCAGCAGGCGACTAGCGGCTGACAATGAGCAGTTCTTC; CDR3aa: CASRRLAADNEQFF
d_gene: NA; v_gene: TRBV6-4; j_gene: TRBJ2-7; abundance: few; CDR3nt: TGTGCCAGCAGTGACTCGAGTCCCGTGCAGTACTTC; CDR3aa: CASSDSSPVQYF
d_gene: TRBD2; v_gene: TRBV4-2; j_gene: TRBJ2-4; abundance: NA; CDR3nt: TGTGCCAGCAGCCAAAAAGCGGGGATGGATACAGCCAAAAACATTCAGTACTTC; CDR3aa: CASSQKAGMDTAKNIQYF
d_gene: TRBD1; v_gene: TRBV12-3/TRBV12-4; j_gene: TRBJ1-5; abundance: NA; CDR3nt: TGTGCCAGCAGTCCCCTCGGGACAGGGGCCCAGCCCCAGCATTTT; CDR3aa: CASSPLGTGAQPQHF
d_gene: NA; v_gene: TRBV7-2; j_gene: TRBJ2-3; abundance: few; CDR3nt: TGTGCCAGCAGGTTCCAGAGCGGGAGCACAGATACGCAGTATTTT; CDR3aa: CASRFQSGSTDTQYF
d_gene: TRBD2; v_gene: TRBV4-2; j_gene: TRBJ2-7; abundance: NA; CDR3nt: TGTGCCAGCAGCCAAGAGACTAGCGGGGACTACGAGCAGTACTTC; CDR3aa: CASSQETSGDYEQYF
d_gene: NA; v_gene: TRBV29-1; j_gene: TRBJ2-2; abundance: few; CDR3nt: TGCAGCGTTGGACAGACGAACACCGGGGAGCTGTTTTTT; CDR3aa: CSVGQTNTGELFF
d_gene: TRBD1; v_gene: TRBV20-1; j_gene: TRBJ2-7; abundance: NA; CDR3nt: TGCAGTGCTACCCGGGACAGATACTACGAGCAGTACTTC; CDR3aa: CSATRDRYYEQYF
d_gene: NA; v_gene: TRBV5-6; j_gene: TRBJ1-5; abundance: NA; CDR3nt: TGTGCCAGCAGCCGGACAGCGGACGATCAGCCCCAGCATTTT; CDR3aa: CASSRTADDQPQHF
d_gene: NA; v_gene: TRBV7-2; j_gene: TRBJ2-7; abundance: few; CDR3nt: TGTGCCAGCAGCCCTAGGGGAGGGACAGGCTCCTACGAGCAGTACTTC; CDR3aa: CASSPRGGTGSYEQYF
d_gene: NA; v_gene: TRBV7-7; j_gene: TRBJ2-2; abundance: NA; CDR3nt: TGTGCCAGCAGCTTATTAGTCGACGCCGGGGAGCTGTTTTTT; CDR3aa: CASSLLVDAGELFF
d_gene: NA; v_gene: TRBV7-3; j_gene: TRBJ2-7; abundance: NA; CDR3nt: TGTGCCAGCAGCTTTAACAATGGCGAGCAGTACTTC; CDR3aa: CASSFNNGEQYF
d_gene: NA; v_gene: TRBV5-1; j_gene: TRBJ2-5; abundance: few; CDR3nt: TGCGCCAGCAGCTCGCTCCTCCAAGAGACCCAGTACTTC; CDR3aa: CASSSLLQETQYF
d_gene: TRBD2; v_gene: TRBV7-2; j_gene: TRBJ2-5; abundance: few; CDR3nt: TGTGCCAGCAGCTTAAGGAGAGCGGGGCTTGGTACCGAGACCCAGTACTTC; CDR3aa: CASSLRRAGLGTETQYF
d_gene: TRBD2; v_gene: TRBV20-1; j_gene: TRBJ2-1; abundance: few; CDR3nt: TGCAGTGCTAGAGACCGGGGACTAGCGGGATACAATGAGCAGTTCTTC; CDR3aa: CSARDRGLAGYNEQFF
d_gene: NA; v_gene: TRBV7-2; j_gene: TRBJ1-5; abundance: few; CDR3nt: TGTGCCAGCAGCTTAGCGAGGGGGGAGAATCAGCCCCAGCATTTT; CDR3aa: CASSLARGENQPQHF
d_gene: TRBD2; v_gene: TRBV7-2; j_gene: TRBJ2-5; abundance: few; CDR3nt: TGTGCCAGCAGCAGGCTAGCGGTCCAGACCCAGTACTTC; CDR3aa: CASSRLAVQTQYF
d_gene: NA; v_gene: TRBV6-5; j_gene: TRBJ1-2; abundance: NA; CDR3nt: TGTGCCAGCAGTCCCTCGGGAGGAGGGAACTATGGCTACACCTTC; CDR3aa: CASSPSGGGNYGYTF
d_gene: TRBD1; v_gene: TRBV9; j_gene: TRBJ2-3; abundance: NA; CDR3nt: TGTGCCAGCAGCGTAGAAGACAGGGGGCTTAGAGATACGCAGTATTTT; CDR3aa: CASSVEDRGLRDTQYF
d_gene: NA; v_gene: TRBV6-5; j_gene: TRBJ1-2; abundance: few; CDR3nt: TGTGCCAGCAGTTCAGACACGAGTTATAACTATGGCTACACCTTC; CDR3aa: CASSSDTSYNYGYTF
d_gene: NA; v_gene: TRBV21-1; j_gene: TRBJ2-3; abundance: NA; CDR3nt: TGTGCCAACATCACAAAAATAGCAGAATCTCAGGGGGGTGGCGCAGATACGCAGTATTTT; CDR3aa: CANITKIAESQGGGADTQYF
d_gene: NA; v_gene: TRBV9; j_gene: TRBJ2-3; abundance: few; CDR3nt: TGTGCCAGCAGCTCGGACAGCGGCACAGATACGCAGTATTTT; CDR3aa: CASSSDSGTDTQYF
d_gene: NA; v_gene: TRBV5-1; j_gene: TRBJ1-2; abundance: many; CDR3nt: TGCGCCAGCAGCGTGTACAGGAACTATGGCTACACCTTC; CDR3aa: CASSVYRNYGYTF
d_gene: NA; v_gene: TRBV5-1; j_gene: TRBJ2-5; abundance: NA; CDR3nt: TGCGCCAGCAGCTGGCTTCGGGGAGAGACCCAGTACTTC; CDR3aa: CASSWLRGETQYF
d_gene: TRBD1; v_gene: TRBV29-1; j_gene: TRBJ2-7; abundance: many; CDR3nt: TGCAGCGGCGGACCGGGACAGGGGTCCGAGCAGTACTTC; CDR3aa: CSGGPGQGSEQYF
d_gene: TRBD1; v_gene: TRBV12-3/TRBV12-4; j_gene: TRBJ2-7; abundance: NA; CDR3nt: TGTGCCAGCAATATGGACAGGGGGTCTAACGAGCAGTACTTC; CDR3aa: CASNMDRGSNEQYF
d_gene: NA; v_gene: TRBV7-9; j_gene: TRBJ1-1; abundance: NA; CDR3nt: TGTGCCAGCAGCTCGGGACTGTTGAACACTGAAGCTTTCTTT; CDR3aa: CASSSGLLNTEAFF
d_gene: NA; v_gene: TRBV20-1; j_gene: TRBJ1-2; abundance: NA; CDR3nt: TGCAGTGCTAGTAAGGCAACTAACTATGGCTACACCTTC; CDR3aa: CSASKATNYGYTF
d_gene: TRBD2; v_gene: TRBV12-3/TRBV12-4; j_gene: TRBJ2-3; abundance: few; CDR3nt: TGTGCCAGCCATAGAGCGGGAACCGATACGCAGTATTTT; CDR3aa: CASHRAGTDTQYF
d_gene: TRBD1; v_gene: TRBV20-1; j_gene: TRBJ2-7; abundance: NA; CDR3nt: TGCAGTGCCATGACAGGGGGTATGAACGAGCAGTACTTC; CDR3aa: CSAMTGGMNEQYF
d_gene: TRBD2; v_gene: TRBV11-3; j_gene: TRBJ2-2; abundance: NA; CDR3nt: TGTGCCAGCAGCTCTACTAGCGGGTTCACCGGGGAGCTGTTTTTT; CDR3aa: CASSSTSGFTGELFF
d_gene: NA; v_gene: TRBV4-3; j_gene: TRBJ2-3; abundance: NA; CDR3nt: TGCGCCAGCAGCCAGGAGTTGTGGGATACGCAGTATTTT; CDR3aa: CASSQELWDTQYF
d_gene: NA; v_gene: TRBV6-1; j_gene: TRBJ2-6; abundance: few; CDR3nt: TGTGCCAGCAGTGGACAGCGCTCTGGGGCCAACGTCCTGACTTTC; CDR3aa: CASSGQRSGANVLTF
d_gene: NA; v_gene: TRBV20-1; j_gene: TRBJ2-5; abundance: NA; CDR3nt: TGCAGTGCTAGAGACCTCGGGGCTACAGGGTATTCGGAGACCCAGTACTTC; CDR3aa: CSARDLGATGYSETQYF
d_gene: NA; v_gene: TRBV7-9; j_gene: TRBJ2-3; abundance: once; CDR3nt: TGTGCCAGCAGCTCAACCCAGGTTGATACGCAGTATTTT; CDR3aa: CASSSTQVDTQYF
d_gene: TRBD1; v_gene: TRBV12-5; j_gene: TRBJ1-1; abundance: NA; CDR3nt: TGTGCTAGTGGCTCGGGACAGGGCCCGAACACTGAAGCTTTCTTT; CDR3aa: CASGSGQGPNTEAFF
d_gene: NA; v_gene: TRBV27; j_gene: TRBJ2-3; abundance: NA; CDR3nt: TGTGCCAGCAGTTTATCGGGCGGAAGCACAGATACGCAGTATTTT; CDR3aa: CASSLSGGSTDTQYF
d_gene: NA; v_gene: TRBV12-3/TRBV12-4; j_gene: TRBJ2-3; abundance: NA; CDR3nt: TGTGCCGGCAGGGGCACAGGGATTGATGGAGGAGATACGCAGTATTTT; CDR3aa: CAGRGTGIDGGDTQYF
d_gene: NA; v_gene: TRBV2; j_gene: TRBJ1-5; abundance: NA; CDR3nt: TGTGCCAGCAGTGAAGGGAGGAGCAACAATCAGCCCCAGCATTTT; CDR3aa: CASSEGRSNNQPQHF
d_gene: TRBD1; v_gene: TRBV3-1; j_gene: TRBJ1-2; abundance: few; CDR3nt: TGTGCCAGCAGCACACAGGGGGCAGCTGGCTACACCTTC; CDR3aa: CASSTQGAAGYTF
d_gene: NA; v_gene: TRBV21-1; j_gene: TRBJ2-6; abundance: few; CDR3nt: TGTGTCCGGGACAGGATCTCTGGGGCCAACGTCCTGACTTTC; CDR3aa: CVRDRISGANVLTF
d_gene: NA; v_gene: TRBV29-1; j_gene: TRBJ2-5; abundance: NA; CDR3nt: TGCAGCGTTGAAGTGCAGGGTTTGGGTGAGACCCAGTACTTC; CDR3aa: CSVEVQGLGETQYF